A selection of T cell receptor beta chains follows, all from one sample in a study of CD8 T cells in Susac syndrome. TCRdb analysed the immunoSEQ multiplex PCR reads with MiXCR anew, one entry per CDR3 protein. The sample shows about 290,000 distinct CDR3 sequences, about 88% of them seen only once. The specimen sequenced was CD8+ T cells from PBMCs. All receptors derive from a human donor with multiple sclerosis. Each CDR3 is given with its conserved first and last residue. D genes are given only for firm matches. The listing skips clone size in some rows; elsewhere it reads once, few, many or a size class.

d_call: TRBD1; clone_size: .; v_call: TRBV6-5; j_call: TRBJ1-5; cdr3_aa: CASSRTGEGNQPQHF; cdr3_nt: TGTGCCAGCAGTAGAACAGGGGAGGGCAATCAGCCCCAGCATTTT
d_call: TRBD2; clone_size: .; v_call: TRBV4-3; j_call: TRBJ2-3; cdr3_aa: CASSQDWLAETTDTQYF; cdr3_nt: TGCGCCAGCAGCCAAGATTGGCTAGCGGAGACCACAGATACGCAGTATTTT
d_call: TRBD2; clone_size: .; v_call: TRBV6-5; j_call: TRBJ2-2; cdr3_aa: CASSYSPAGLNTGELFF; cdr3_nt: TGTGCCAGCAGTTACTCGCCAGCGGGGCTGAACACCGGGGAGCTGTTTTTT
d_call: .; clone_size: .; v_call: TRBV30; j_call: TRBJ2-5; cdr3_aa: CAWKDDSIQETQYF; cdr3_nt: TGTGCCTGGAAAGACGACAGTATCCAAGAGACCCAGTACTTC
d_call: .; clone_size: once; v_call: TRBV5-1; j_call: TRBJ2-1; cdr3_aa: CASSSRASDSEQFF; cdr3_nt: TGCGCCAGCAGCTCCAGAGCTAGCGACTCTGAGCAGTTCTTC
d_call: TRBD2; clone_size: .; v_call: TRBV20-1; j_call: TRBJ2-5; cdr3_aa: CSARGLAGALTETQYF; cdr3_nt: TGCAGTGCCAGGGGGCTAGCGGGAGCCCTCACGGAGACCCAGTACTTC
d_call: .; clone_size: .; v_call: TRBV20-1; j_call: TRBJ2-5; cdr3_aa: CSAHDFSETQYF; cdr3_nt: TGCAGTGCTCACGACTTTTCCGAGACCCAGTACTTC
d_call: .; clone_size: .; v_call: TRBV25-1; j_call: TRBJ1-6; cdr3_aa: CASSSGGPGLHF; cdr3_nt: TGTGCCAGCAGCTCTGGGGGACCGGGACTCCACTTT
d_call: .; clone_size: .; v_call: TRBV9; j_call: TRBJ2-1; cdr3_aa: CASSPGFVQYNEQFF; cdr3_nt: TGTGCCAGCAGCCCCGGGTTCGTACAGTACAATGAGCAGTTCTTC
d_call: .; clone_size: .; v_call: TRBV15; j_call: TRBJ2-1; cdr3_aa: CATSRLNEQFF; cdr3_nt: TGTGCCACCAGCAGGCTCAATGAGCAGTTCTTC
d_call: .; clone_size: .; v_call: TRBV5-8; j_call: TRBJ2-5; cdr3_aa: CASSPRDPAAQYF; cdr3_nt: TGTGCCAGCAGCCCCCGGGACCCGGCGGCCCAGTACTTC
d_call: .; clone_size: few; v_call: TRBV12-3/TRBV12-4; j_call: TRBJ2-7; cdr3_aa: CASSLTLYEQYF; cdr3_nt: TGTGCCAGCAGTTTAACCCTCTACGAGCAGTACTTC
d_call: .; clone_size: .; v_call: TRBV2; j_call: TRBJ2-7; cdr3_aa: CANWREGEQYF; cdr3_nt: TGTGCCAACTGGCGGGAAGGCGAGCAGTACTTC
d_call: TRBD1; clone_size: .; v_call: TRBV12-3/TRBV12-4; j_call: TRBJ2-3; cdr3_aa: CASSLLYRGRTDTQYF; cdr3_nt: TGTGCCAGCAGCCTCCTTTACAGGGGTCGGACAGATACGCAGTATTTT
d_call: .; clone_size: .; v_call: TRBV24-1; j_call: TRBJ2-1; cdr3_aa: CATSDYDSSSYNEQFF; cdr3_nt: TGTGCCACCAGTGACTACGACAGCTCCTCCTACAATGAGCAGTTCTTC
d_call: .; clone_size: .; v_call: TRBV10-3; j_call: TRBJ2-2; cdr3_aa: CAITPTFLGELFF; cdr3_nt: TGTGCCATCACTCCCACCTTCCTCGGGGAGCTGTTTTTT
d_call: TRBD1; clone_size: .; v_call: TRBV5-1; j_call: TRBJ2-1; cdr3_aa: CASSWDGTDHYNEQFF; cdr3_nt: TGCGCCAGCAGCTGGGATGGGACAGATCACTACAATGAGCAGTTCTTC
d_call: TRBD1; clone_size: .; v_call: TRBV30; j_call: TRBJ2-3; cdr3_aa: CALRDRGADTQYF; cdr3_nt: TGTGCCTTACGGGACAGGGGCGCGGATACGCAGTATTTT
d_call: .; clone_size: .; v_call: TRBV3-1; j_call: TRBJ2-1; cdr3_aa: CASSQGLRDRQFF; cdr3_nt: TGTGCCAGCAGCCAAGGCCTGCGGGACAGACAGTTCTTC
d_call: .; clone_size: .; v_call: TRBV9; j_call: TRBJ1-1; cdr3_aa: CASSVGGGASEAFF; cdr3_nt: TGTGCCAGCAGCGTAGGTGGGGGCGCGTCTGAAGCTTTCTTT
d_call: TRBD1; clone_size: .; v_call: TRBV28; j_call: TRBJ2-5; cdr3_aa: CASSFRGWETQYF; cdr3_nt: TGTGCCAGCAGTTTCAGGGGGTGGGAGACCCAGTACTTC
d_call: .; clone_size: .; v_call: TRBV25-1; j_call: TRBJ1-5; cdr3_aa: CASKGGDTTGPQHF; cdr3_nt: TGTGCCAGCAAAGGTGGGGACACCACAGGGCCCCAGCATTTT
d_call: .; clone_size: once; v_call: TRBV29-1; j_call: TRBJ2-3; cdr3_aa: CSVDYQPPVSTDTQYF; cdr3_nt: TGCAGCGTTGATTATCAGCCACCAGTTAGCACAGATACGCAGTATTTT
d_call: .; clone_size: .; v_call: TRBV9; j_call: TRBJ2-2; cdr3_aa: CASSVGSSGLNTGELFF; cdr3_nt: TGTGCCAGCAGCGTAGGGTCCAGCGGGCTAAACACCGGGGAGCTGTTTTTT
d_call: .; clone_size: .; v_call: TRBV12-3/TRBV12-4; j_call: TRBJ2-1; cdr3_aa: CASRGWGSGSSYNEQFF; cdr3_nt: TGTGCCAGCAGGGGGTGGGGTTCCGGCAGCTCCTACAATGAGCAGTTCTTC
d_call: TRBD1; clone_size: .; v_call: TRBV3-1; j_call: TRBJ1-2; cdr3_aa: CASGTATGGGGYTF; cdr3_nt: TGTGCCAGCGGAACCGCTACAGGGGGCGGTGGCTACACCTTC
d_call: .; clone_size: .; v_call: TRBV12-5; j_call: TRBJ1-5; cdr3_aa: CASGLDGSNQPQHF; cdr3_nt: TGTGCTAGTGGTTTGGACGGGAGCAATCAGCCCCAGCATTTT
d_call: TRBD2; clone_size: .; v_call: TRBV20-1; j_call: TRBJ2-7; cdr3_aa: CSAREGPSGVYEQYF; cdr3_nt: TGCAGTGCTAGAGAAGGTCCTAGCGGGGTTTATGAGCAGTACTTC
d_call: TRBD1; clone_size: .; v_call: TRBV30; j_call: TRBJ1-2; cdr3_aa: CAWRITGEIYGYTF; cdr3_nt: TGTGCCTGGAGGATCACAGGGGAAATCTATGGCTACACCTTC
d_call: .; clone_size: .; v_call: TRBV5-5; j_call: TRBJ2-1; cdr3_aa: CASSLSASVYNEQFF; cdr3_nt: TGTGCCAGCAGCTTGTCGGCTAGCGTGTACAATGAGCAGTTCTTC
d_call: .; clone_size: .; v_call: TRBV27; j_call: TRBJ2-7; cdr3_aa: CASSLVEGYEQYF; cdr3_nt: TGTGCCAGCAGTTTAGTGGAAGGGTACGAGCAGTACTTC
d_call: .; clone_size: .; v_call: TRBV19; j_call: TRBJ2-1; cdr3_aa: CASGTWGNEQFF; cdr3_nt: TGTGCCAGTGGTACCTGGGGGAACGAGCAGTTCTTC
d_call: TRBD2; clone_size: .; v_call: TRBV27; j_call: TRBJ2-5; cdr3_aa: CASSLRDYRKTQYF; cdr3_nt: TGTGCCAGCAGTTTAAGGGACTATCGTAAGACCCAGTACTTC
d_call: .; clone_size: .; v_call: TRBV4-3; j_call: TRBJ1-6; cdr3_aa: CASSQGHHLNSPLHF; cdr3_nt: TGCGCCAGCAGCCAAGGACACCACCTTAATTCACCCCTCCACTTT
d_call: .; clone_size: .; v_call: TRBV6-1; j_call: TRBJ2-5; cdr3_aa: CASSAPPYQETQYF; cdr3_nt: TGTGCCAGCAGTGCCCCACCTTACCAAGAGACCCAGTACTTC
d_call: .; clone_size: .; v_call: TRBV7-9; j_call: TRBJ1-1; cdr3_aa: CASSPPGFGDTEAFF; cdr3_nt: TGTGCCAGCAGCCCCCCGGGTTTCGGGGACACTGAAGCTTTCTTT
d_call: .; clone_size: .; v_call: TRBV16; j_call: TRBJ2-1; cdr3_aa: CASSHRPDPNEQFF; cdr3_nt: TGTGCCAGCAGCCACAGACCAGACCCAAATGAGCAGTTCTTC
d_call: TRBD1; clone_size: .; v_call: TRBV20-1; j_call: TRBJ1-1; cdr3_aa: CSARTGGEAFF; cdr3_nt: TGCAGTGCTAGAACAGGGGGTGAAGCTTTCTTT
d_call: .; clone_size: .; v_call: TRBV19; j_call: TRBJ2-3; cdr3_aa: CASNHGGVGTDTQYF; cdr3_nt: TGTGCCAGTAACCATGGCGGGGTTGGTACAGATACGCAGTATTTT
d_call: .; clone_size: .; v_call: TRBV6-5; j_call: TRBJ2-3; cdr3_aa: CASSYTLEGGADTQYF; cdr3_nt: TGTGCCAGCAGCTACACCTTAGAGGGCGGGGCAGATACGCAGTATTTT
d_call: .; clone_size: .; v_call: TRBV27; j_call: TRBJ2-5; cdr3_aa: CASSFVGEETQYF; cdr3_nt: TGTGCCAGCAGTTTTGTGGGTGAAGAGACCCAGTACTTC
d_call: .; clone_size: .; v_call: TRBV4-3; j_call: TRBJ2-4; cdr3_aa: CASSQGSGGNIQYF; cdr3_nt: TGCGCCAGCAGCCAAGGGTCCGGAGGCAACATTCAGTACTTC
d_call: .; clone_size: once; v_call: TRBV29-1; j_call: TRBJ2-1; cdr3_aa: CSVVNPNRGRSNEQFF; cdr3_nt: TGCAGCGTTGTAAACCCCAACCGGGGACGGAGCAATGAGCAGTTCTTC
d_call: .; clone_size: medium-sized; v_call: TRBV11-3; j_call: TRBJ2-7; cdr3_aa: CASSLSPDEQYF; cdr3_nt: TGTGCCAGCAGCTTAAGCCCGGACGAGCAGTACTTC
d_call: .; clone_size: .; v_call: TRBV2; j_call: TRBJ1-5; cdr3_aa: CASSDSGTSNQPQHF; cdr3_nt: TGTGCCAGCAGTGATAGCGGGACAAGCAATCAGCCCCAGCATTTT
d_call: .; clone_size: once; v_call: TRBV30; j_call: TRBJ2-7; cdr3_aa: CAWKGGITYEQYF; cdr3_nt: TGTGCCTGGAAAGGGGGGATTACCTACGAGCAGTACTTC
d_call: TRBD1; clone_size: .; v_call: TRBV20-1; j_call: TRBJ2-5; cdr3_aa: CSATRQGAETQYF; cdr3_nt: TGCAGTGCTACCCGACAGGGAGCGGAGACCCAGTACTTC
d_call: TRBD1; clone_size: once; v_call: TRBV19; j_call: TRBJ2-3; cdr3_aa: CASSTTTGGAPTDTQYF; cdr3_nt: TGTGCCAGTAGTACGACGACAGGGGGCGCCCCGACAGATACGCAGTATTTT
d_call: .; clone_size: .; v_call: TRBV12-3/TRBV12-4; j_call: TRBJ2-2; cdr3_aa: CASKIGLSNTGELFF; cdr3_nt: TGTGCCAGCAAGATTGGGCTTTCTAACACCGGGGAGCTGTTTTTT
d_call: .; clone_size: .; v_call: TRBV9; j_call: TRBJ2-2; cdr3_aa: CASSVEWGANTGELFF; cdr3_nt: TGTGCCAGCAGCGTAGAGTGGGGCGCGAACACCGGGGAGCTGTTTTTT